Below, 27 T cell receptor beta chains from the same sample are listed, as sequenced in a study of naive and memory T cell subsets. An equimolar mix of two oligonucleotides served as the beta constant-region primer for TRBC1 and TRBC2. TCRdb re-called the UMI-ligation and nested PCR reads through MiXCR, storing one row per CDR3 protein. This sample carries 37,000 or so distinct CDR3 sequences, roughly 13% of them seen once, and the ten largest clones take 20% to 25%. Input material: effector memory CD4+ T cells from blood. Indicated subset: effector memory, CD45RA- CD27-. The receptors stem from a human donor in good health.

This clonotype was observed many times. This chain connects TRBV19 to TRBJ1-1; D gene ambiguous. The CDR3 length is 11 residues. CDR1 LNHDA and CDR2 SQIVND come from the germline V gene (reference sequence). Trimming took 10 bases from V and 11 from J, leaving 17 bases between them. The CDR3 protein is CATRQAGGAFF. The CDR3 nucleotides are TGTGCCACCCGACAAGCAGGTGGGGCTTTCTTT.

This chain connects TRBV6-1 to TRBJ2-3, with a weak D call TRBD2 (6 bases). Germline CDR1 and CDR2: MNHNS and SASEGT. The CDR3 runs to 16 residues. V was clipped by 6 bases and J by 3 bases, with 19 bases between them. The CDR3 region is CASSLDPGLGTDTQYF. The CDR3 DNA follows: TGTGCCAGCAGCCTGGATCCGGGACTGGGAACAGATACGCAGTATTTT.

This clonotype was picked up one time. V is TRBV5-1 and J is TRBJ2-1, with D maybe TRBD2 (6 bases). Germline lookup yields CDR1 SGHRS and CDR2 YFSETQ. The CDR3 runs 14 residues. V was pared by 2 bases and J by 7 bases, with 13 bases between. CDR3 sequence (DNA): TGCGCCAGCAGCTTCGACGGGAGCAGGAATGAGCAGTTCTTC. It translates to CASSFDGSRNEQFF.

The sample holds many counts of this clonotype. The CDR3 spells CASSLISDRESPLHF. The CDR3 DNA follows: TGTGCCAGCAGTTTAATTTCGGACAGGGAATCACCCCTCCACTTT. The rearrangement joins TRBV27 to TRBJ1-6; 8 bases map to TRBD1. CDR1 MNHEY and CDR2 SMNVEV come from the germline V gene (reference sequence). The CDR3 is made up of 15 amino acids. The trim removed 2 bases at V and 10 bases at J, leaving 7 bases unmatched.

This clonotype was found a few times. The rearrangement links TRBV11-3 to TRBJ2-1; TRBD2 aligns across 11 bases. CDR1 SGHNT and CDR2 YENEEA come from the germline V gene. This CDR3 contains 16 residues. Trimming took 5 bases from V and 3 from J; bases not matched to a gene: 6. The chain's CDR3 is CASSPSSGRSYNEQFF. Here the CDR3 DNA reads TGTGCCAGCAGCCCCTCTAGCGGGAGGAGCTACAATGAGCAGTTCTTC.

This clonotype showed up many times. CDR3 bases: TGCGCCAGCAGCTTGAGAGGGACCACGGAATCTGGGGCCAACGTCCTGACTTTC. As protein: CASSLRGTTESGANVLTF. The chain recombines TRBV5-1 with TRBJ2-6; D may be TRBD1 or TRBD2 (5 bases each). This CDR3 has 18 amino acids. Germline assignment: CDR1 SGHRS and CDR2 YFSETQ. The ends were cut back, 1 base at V and 1 base at J, with 15 bases in the middle.

This clonotype was detected many times. The chain has TRBV20-1 and TRBJ1-1; D gene unclear. This CDR3 comprises 15 residues. Germline V CDR1 and CDR2: DFQATT, SNEGSKA (reference sequence). Trimming cost V 0 bases and J 0 bases, with 11 bases left between them. CDR3 sequence: CSARDPRHLNTEAFF. The DNA for the CDR3 is TGCAGTGCTAGAGATCCGCGGCATCTGAACACTGAAGCTTTCTTT.

This chain links TRBV6-1 with TRBJ1-4; no clear D gene. V was clipped by 6 bases and J by 8 bases, with 13 bases between them. This CDR3 has 13 amino acids. CDR1 is MNHNS and CDR2 is SASEGT in the germline V gene. The chain's CDR3 is CASRGPPGEKLFF. CDR3 sequence (DNA): TGTGCCAGCAGGGGCCCGCCCGGAGAAAAACTGTTTTTT.

This clonotype appeared many times. The V gene is TRBV7-9, the J gene TRBJ1-2, with D unclear. With 1 base removed from V and 5 bases from J, the gap between germline ends came to 5 bases. CDR3 size: 12 residues. CDR1 is SEHNR, CDR2 FQNEAQ, per germline (reference sequence). The CDR3 sequence: CASSLGSYGYTF. The CDR3 DNA follows: TGTGCCAGCAGCTTAGGCAGTTATGGCTACACCTTC.

This clonotype appeared a few times. The V call is TRBV30, the J call TRBJ1-2; a possible D gene is TRBD1 (6 bases). Deletions cut 1 base from V and 4 bases from J, with 16 bases between. This CDR3 comprises 15 residues. CDR1 GTSNPN and CDR2 SVGIG come from the germline V gene (reference sequence). The CDR3 here is CAWSGQGWGTYGYTF. DNA of the CDR3: TGTGCCTGGAGTGGCCAGGGGTGGGGGACCTATGGCTACACCTTC.

The table lists this clonotype with a few counts. This chain joins TRBV29-1 and TRBJ2-7; 10 bases are a match to TRBD2. This CDR3 is 12 amino acids long. Germline lookup yields CDR1 SQVTM and CDR2 ANQGSEA. The ends lost 7 bases at V and 3 bases at J; junction bases unmatched: 3. CDR3 DNA sequence: TGCAGCGCTAGCGGGAGAGACTACGAGCAGTACTTC. Protein product: CSASGRDYEQYF.

The rearrangement uses TRBV12-3 or TRBV12-4 and TRBJ1-1, with D unclear. Trimming stripped 7 bases from V and 1 base from J, with 13 bases between. CDR3 length: 14 residues. The CDR3 region has the DNA TGTGCCAGCACTCAAATTCCCCCGAACACTGAAGCTTTCTTT. Translation: CASTQIPPNTEAFF.

The chain has TRBV30 and TRBJ1-1, with no clear D. V lost 4 bases, J lost 10 bases, and 13 bases lay in between. This CDR3 contains 11 residues. Looked up from germline, CDR1 is GTSNPN and CDR2 is SVGIG (reference sequence). CDR3 protein: CAWTTRIGAFF. CDR3 coding DNA: TGTGCCTGGACCACCCGGATCGGAGCTTTCTTT.

This clonotype was observed at least ten times. The rearrangement joins TRBV20-1 to TRBJ2-3; D may be TRBD1 (7 bases). CDR1 DFQATT and CDR2 SNEGSKA come from the germline V gene (reference sequence). V was cut by 3 bases and J by 4 bases, with 17 bases left in between. This CDR3 has 15 amino acids. CDR3 region: CSASVGGGFSDTQYF. CDR3 DNA sequence: TGCAGTGCTAGTGTCGGAGGGGGCTTCTCAGATACGCAGTATTTT.

The chain is built from TRBV28 and TRBJ2-7; TRBD1 matches 8 bases. After removal of 7 bases from V and 4 bases from J, the junction contained 12 bases not matched to a gene. The CDR3 has 15 amino acids. From germline, CDR1 is MDHEN and CDR2 SYDVKM. CDR3 sequence: CASTAAQGASYEQYF. For the CDR3, the DNA is TGTGCCAGCACCGCTGCTCAGGGGGCTTCTTACGAGCAGTACTTC.

Remarks on this clonotype: One end of the junction fails to match germline, which may point to a read error. This chain connects TRBV7-2 to TRBJ2-1; the match to TRBD2 covers 10 bases. Germline V gene lookup returns CDR1 SGHTA and CDR2 FQGNSA. The CDR3 loop spans 16 amino acids. The CDR3 here is CASTLTSGTVYNEQFF. The CDR3 region has the DNA TGTGCCAGCACCTTAACTAGCGGGACTGTCTACAATGAGCAGTTCTTC.

This chain joins TRBV12-3 or TRBV12-4 and TRBJ2-7, with a weak D call TRBD2 (6 bases). This CDR3 contains 14 residues. Trimming shortened V by 4 bases and J by 6 bases, and 16 bases separated the two germline ends. CDR3 loop: CASSSGLDISEQYF. CDR3 DNA sequence: TGTGCCAGCAGTTCGGGACTTGACATTAGCGAGCAGTACTTC.

V and J are TRBV27 and TRBJ2-6; no firm D call. V was trimmed by 2 bases and J by 2 bases, leaving 7 bases between them. This CDR3 contains 15 residues. The germline CDR1 and CDR2 sequences are MNHEY and SMNVEV (reference sequence). CDR3 loop: CASSLSSPGANVLTF. CDR3 DNA: TGTGCCAGCAGTTTAAGTAGTCCTGGGGCCAACGTCCTGACTTTC.

V gene TRBV28 combines with J gene TRBJ2-7, with TRBD1 matching 8 bases. The CDR3 runs 15 residues. Germline-derived CDR1 and CDR2 are MDHEN and SYDVKM. The J segment lost 0 bases and the V segment lost 1 base, leaving 2 bases of the junction unmatched. CDR3 bases: TGTGCCAGCAGTTTATCAGGACAGGGCTCCTACGAGCAGTACTTC. This sequence encodes CASSLSGQGSYEQYF.

This clonotype was picked up many times. The genes are TRBV20-1 and TRBJ2-4, with 14 bases identical to TRBD2. Germline trimming cut 0 bases from V and 6 bases from J; bases unmatched to any gene: 10. The length of the CDR3 is 18 residues. CDR1 is DFQATT and CDR2 is SNEGSKA in the germline V gene (reference sequence). This CDR3 reads CSARDWGLAGERGNIQYF. For the CDR3, the DNA is TGCAGTGCTAGAGATTGGGGACTAGCGGGAGAAAGGGGAAACATTCAGTACTTC.

The V call is TRBV10-2, the J call TRBJ2-1; 7 positions agree with TRBD2. CDR3 length equals 17 residues. The V and J ends lost 4 bases and 4 bases, in that order; junction bases with no gene match: 13. Germline CDR1 reads WSHSY; CDR2 reads SAAADI. The CDR3 sequence is CASSVREVRPGYNEQFF. CDR3 sequence (DNA): TGCGCCAGCAGTGTCCGGGAGGTGCGCCCCGGGTACAATGAGCAGTTCTTC.

This clonotype showed up many times. This chain uses TRBV3-1 with TRBJ2-2, with D tentatively TRBD2 (6 bases). Looked up from germline, CDR1 is LGHDT and CDR2 is YNNKEL (reference sequence). V lost 4 bases and J 2 bases, leaving 17 bases between the germline ends. The CDR3 runs to 17 residues. The CDR3 coding sequence is TGTGCCAGCAGCCCATCCTATGCGGGAATTAACACCGGGGAGCTGTTTTTT. Amino acid sequence: CASSPSYAGINTGELFF.

This clonotype was recorded many times. This chain joins TRBV2 and TRBJ2-7, with a tentative D call TRBD2 (5 bases). The CDR3 loop spans 12 amino acids. CDR1 is SNHLY and CDR2 is FYNNEI in the germline V gene. The V end was cut by 5 bases, the J end by 6 bases, with 11 bases between. The CDR3 sequence is CASSLDGGEQYF. DNA of the CDR3: TGTGCCAGCAGTTTGGACGGAGGCGAGCAGTACTTC.

This clonotype was recorded at least ten times. V and J are TRBV11-2 and TRBJ1-1; 8 positions match TRBD1. The CDR3 is made up of 12 amino acids. Per the germline V gene, CDR1 is SGHAT and CDR2 is FQNNGV. The V and J ends lost 4 bases and 11 bases, in that order; junction bases with no gene match: 6. The CDR3 nucleotides are TGTGCCAGCAGCTCGGACAGGGTGGCCGCTTTCTTT. Translated, it gives CASSSDRVAAFF.

At least ten counts were recorded for this clonotype. The chain uses TRBV27 and TRBJ2-3, with no clear D. The CDR3 spans 15 residues. The germline V gene encodes CDR1 MNHEY and CDR2 SMNVEV (reference sequence). V shed 0 bases and J shed 0 bases, with 7 bases lying between them. CDR3 DNA: TGTGCCAGCAGTTTATCGGGTTCTAGCACAGATACGCAGTATTTT. Translating it yields CASSLSGSSTDTQYF.

The CDR3 reads CAIKGGANGYTF. The CDR3 nucleotides read TGTGCCATCAAGGGAGGGGCCAATGGCTACACCTTC. The chain links TRBV10-3 to TRBJ1-2, with a weak D call TRBD1 (5 bases). Germline CDR1 and CDR2: ENHRY and SYGVKD. The CDR3 extends over 12 amino acids. Trimming took 7 bases from V and 6 from J, leaving 12 bases between them.

There are many counts of this clonotype. V is TRBV25-1 and J is TRBJ2-7; TRBD2 might be the D (5 bases). This CDR3 is 12 amino acids long. The V end was cut by 6 bases, the J end by 2 bases, with 8 bases between. Germline CDR1 and CDR2: MGHDK and SYGVNS. The CDR3 nucleotides read TGTGCCAGCAGGAGGGCGGCCTACGAGCAGTACTTC. Residues: CASRRAAYEQYF.